This TCR beta chain is drawn from a study of blood T cell repertoires in COVID-19. How the authors handled the data: Using reference gene primer amplification, nucleated cell counts were estimated. The data were produced by immunoSEQ multiplex PCR, yet TCRdb's version contains in-frame clones alone and is incomplete. D and trimming were read from the DNA, whereas the V and J calls and clone size are those reported in that table. The top ten hold 6.5% to 9% of the sample, which has 200,000 to 250,000 clones, 83% seen once. V gave up 0 bases and J gave up 1 base; unmatched junction bases: 0. In germline, CDR1 is SGHDT, CDR2 YYEEEE. This CDR3 has 15 residues.

The sequencing sample was made of peripheral blood. V usage is TRBV5-6 and J usage is TRBJ2-3; 9 positions match TRBD2. This clonotype was obtained from a woman between 45 and 65 years old with acute or convalescent COVID-19. CDR3: CASSLVAGGTDTQYF. In nucleotides, the CDR3 is TGTGCCAGCAGCTTGGTAGCGGGAGGCACAGATACGCAGTATTTT.